Listed here are 5 T cell receptor beta chains from one sample, sequenced in a study of blood T cell repertoires in COVID-19. Only in-frame clones appear in the TCRdb table, and some are missing; sequencing was by immunoSEQ multiplex PCR. The sample carries around 270,000 clones, 85% to 90% recorded once. The sample consisted of peripheral blood. The receptors originated from a woman aged 55-69 years with COVID-19, enrolled during active disease.

This clone was found once. This chain joins TRBV11-3 and TRBJ2-1; 7 bases fit TRBD1. The CDR3 extends over 12 amino acids. Germline CDR1 is SGHNT and CDR2 is YENEEA. After removal of 4 bases from V and 9 bases from J, the junction contained 3 bases not matched to a gene. DNA of the CDR3: TGTGCCAGCAGCTCAGAGGGGGCTGAGCAGTTCTTC. Its protein product is CASSSEGAEQFF.

The chain is built from TRBV7-2 and TRBJ1-5; 10 nucleotides match TRBD1. From germline, CDR1 is SGHTA and CDR2 FQGNSA. The trim removed 5 bases at V and 2 bases at J, leaving 6 bases unmatched. This CDR3 is built from 16 residues. CDR3 sequence (DNA): TGTGCCAGCAGCACCAGCGGGACAGGGGGCAATCAGCCCCAGCATTTT. It translates to CASSTSGTGGNQPQHF.

The CDR3 protein is CASSPGTGGLIYEQYF. The DNA for the CDR3 is TGTGCCAGCAGCCCCGGGACAGGGGGCCTTATCTACGAGCAGTACTTC. The genes are TRBV9 and TRBJ2-7; 12 bases align to TRBD1. This CDR3 spans 16 amino acids. Losses at the gene ends were 4 bases for V and 3 bases for J; bases not matched to a gene: 8. Germline V gene sequence: CDR1 SGDLS, CDR2 YYNGEE. Filled out from reference TRBV9 and TRBJ2-7, the complete variable domain reads DSGVTQTPKHLITATGQRVTLRCSPRSGDLSVYWYQQSLDQGLQFLIQYYNGEERAKGNILERFSAQQFPDLHSELNLSSLELGDSALYFCASSPGTGGLIYEQYFGPGTRLTVT.

The gene calls are TRBV5-1 and TRBJ1-3; a possible D gene is TRBD1 (5 bases). Looked up from germline, CDR1 is SGHRS and CDR2 is YFSETQ. The CDR3 loop spans 16 amino acids. V lost 0 bases to trimming and J lost 4 bases, with 14 bases between them. CDR3 sequence reads: CASSLVSGGGGNTIYF. CDR3 bases: TGCGCCAGCAGCTTGGTCTCCGGGGGAGGAGGAAACACCATATATTTT.

The chain carries TRBV28 and TRBJ1-2; D unclear. Trimming pared 5 bases from V and 4 bases from J, leaving 14 bases between. CDR1 and CDR2 (germline): MDHEN, SYDVKM. The CDR3 totals 14 residues. CDR3 loop: CASSHPTGSYGYTF. CDR3 bases: TGTGCCAGCAGTCACCCGACGGGGTCCTATGGCTACACCTTC.